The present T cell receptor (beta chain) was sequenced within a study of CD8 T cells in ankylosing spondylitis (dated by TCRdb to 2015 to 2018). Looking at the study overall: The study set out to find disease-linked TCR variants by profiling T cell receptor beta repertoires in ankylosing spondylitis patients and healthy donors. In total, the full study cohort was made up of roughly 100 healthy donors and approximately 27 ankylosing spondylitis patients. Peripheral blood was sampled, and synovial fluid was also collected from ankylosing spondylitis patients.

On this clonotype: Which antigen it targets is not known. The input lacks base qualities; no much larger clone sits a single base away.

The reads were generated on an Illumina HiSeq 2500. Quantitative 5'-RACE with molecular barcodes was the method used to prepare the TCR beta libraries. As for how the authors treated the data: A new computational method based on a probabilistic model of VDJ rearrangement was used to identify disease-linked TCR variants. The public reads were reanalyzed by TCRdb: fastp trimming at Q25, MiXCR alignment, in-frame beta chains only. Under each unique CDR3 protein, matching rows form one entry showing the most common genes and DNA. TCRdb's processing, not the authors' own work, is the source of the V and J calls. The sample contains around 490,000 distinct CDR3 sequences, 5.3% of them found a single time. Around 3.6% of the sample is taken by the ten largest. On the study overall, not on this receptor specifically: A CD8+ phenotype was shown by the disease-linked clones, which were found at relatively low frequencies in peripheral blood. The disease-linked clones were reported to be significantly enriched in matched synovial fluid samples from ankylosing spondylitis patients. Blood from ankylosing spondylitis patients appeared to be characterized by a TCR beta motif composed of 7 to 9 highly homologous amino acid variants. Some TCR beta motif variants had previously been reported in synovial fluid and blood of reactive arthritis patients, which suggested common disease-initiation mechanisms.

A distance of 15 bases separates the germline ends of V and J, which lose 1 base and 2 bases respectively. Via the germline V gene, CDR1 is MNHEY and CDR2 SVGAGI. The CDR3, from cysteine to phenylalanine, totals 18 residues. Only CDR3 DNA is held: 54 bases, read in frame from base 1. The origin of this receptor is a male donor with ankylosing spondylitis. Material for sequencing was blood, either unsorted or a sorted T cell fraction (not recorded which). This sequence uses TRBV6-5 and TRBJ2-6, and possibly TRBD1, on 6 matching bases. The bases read TGTGCCAGCAGTTACTTGACAGGTTCCGAAGCTGGGGCCAACGTCCTGACTTTC. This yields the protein CASSYLTGSEAGANVLTF.